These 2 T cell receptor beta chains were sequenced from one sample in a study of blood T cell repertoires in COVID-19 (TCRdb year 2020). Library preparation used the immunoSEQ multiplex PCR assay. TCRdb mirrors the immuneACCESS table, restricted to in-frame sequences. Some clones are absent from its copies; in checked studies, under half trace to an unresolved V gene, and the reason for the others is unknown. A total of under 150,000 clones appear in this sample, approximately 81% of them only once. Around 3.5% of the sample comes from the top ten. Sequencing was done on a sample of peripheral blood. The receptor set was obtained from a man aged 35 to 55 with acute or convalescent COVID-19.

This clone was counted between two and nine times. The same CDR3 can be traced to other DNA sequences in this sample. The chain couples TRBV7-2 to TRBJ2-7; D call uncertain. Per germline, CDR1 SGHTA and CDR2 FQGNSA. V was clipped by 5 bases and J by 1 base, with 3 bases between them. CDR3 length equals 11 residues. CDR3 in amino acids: CASSLSYEQYF. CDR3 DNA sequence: TGTGCCAGCAGCCTGTCCTACGAGCAGTACTTC.

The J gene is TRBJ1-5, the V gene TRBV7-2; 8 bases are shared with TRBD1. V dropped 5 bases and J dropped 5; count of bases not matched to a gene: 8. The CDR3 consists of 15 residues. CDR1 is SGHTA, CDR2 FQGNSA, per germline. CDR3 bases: TGTGCCAGCAGCCCCACCTCAGGGGGCGATCAGCCCCAGCATTTT. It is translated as CASSPTSGGDQPQHF. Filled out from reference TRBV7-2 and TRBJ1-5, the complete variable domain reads GAGVSQSPSNKVTEKGKDVELRCDPISGHTALYWYRQSLGQGLEFLIYFQGNSAPDKSGLPSDRFSAERTGGSVSTLTIQRTQQEDSAVYLCASSPTSGGDQPQHFGDGTRLSIL.